These 16 T cell receptor beta chains were sequenced from one sample in a study of T cells after yellow fever vaccination. MiXCR, applied by TCRdb to the 5' RACE reads, yields one record per CDR3 protein. The profile shows some 220,000 distinct CDR3 sequences, 3% to 3.5% of them singletons. The specimen comprised CD4+ T cells sorted from PBMCs, sampled 10 days after the yellow fever booster vaccination. Receptors originate from a young man who received the YFV17D yellow fever vaccine.

This clonotype was counted at least ten times. The J gene is TRBJ2-2, the V gene TRBV24-1, with 10 positions matching TRBD1. J lost 5 bases, V lost 5 bases, and 4 bases had no gene match. Germline values: CDR1 KGHDR, CDR2 SFDVKD. The CDR3 is 15 amino acids. This CDR3 reads CATSGGTGETGELFF. Written as DNA, the CDR3 is TGTGCCACCAGTGGCGGGACAGGGGAGACCGGGGAGCTGTTTTTT.

In this sample, this clonotype turned up many times. The chain carries TRBV4-2 and TRBJ1-2, with D unclear. V was trimmed by 0 bases and J by 4 bases, leaving 21 bases between them. Germline V gives CDR1 LGHNA, CDR2 YNFKEQ. CDR3 length equals 18 residues. This CDR3 reads CASSQDSGAEQPRYGYTF. The DNA for the CDR3 is TGTGCCAGCAGCCAAGATTCCGGAGCAGAGCAACCCCGCTATGGCTACACCTTC.

This chain links TRBV5-1 with TRBJ1-6, with D perhaps TRBD1 (5 bases). The V and J ends lost 4 bases and 8 bases respectively, with 10 bases between them. Germline-derived CDR1 and CDR2 are SGHRS and YFSETQ. CDR3 length: 13 residues. The CDR3: CASSAGPYSPLHF. The CDR3 bases are TGCGCCAGCAGCGCGGGACCTTATTCACCCCTCCACTTT. The full variable domain, its missing parts supplied by reference TRBV5-1 and TRBJ1-6, is KAGVTQTPRYLIKTRGQQVTLSCSPISGHRSVSWYQQTPGQGLQFLFEYFSETQRNKGNFPGRFSGRQFSNSRSEMNVSTLELGDSALYLCASSAGPYSPLHFGNGTRLTVT.

The genes are TRBV20-1 and TRBJ2-3; D unclear. CDR1 and CDR2 (germline): DFQATT, SNEGSKA (reference sequence). The ends were cut back, 6 bases at V and 2 bases at J, with 12 bases in the middle. The CDR3 totals 13 residues. The CDR3 spells CSAVDGATDTQYF. CDR3 nucleotide sequence: TGCAGTGCCGTGGACGGAGCCACAGATACGCAGTATTTT.

This clonotype appeared many times. CDR3 loop: CASSSYLMQYF. The CDR3 DNA reads as TGTGCCAGCAGCTCTTATCTGATGCAGTACTTC. The V and J genes are TRBV7-8 and TRBJ2-7; D is unresolved. This CDR3 is 11 amino acids long. In germline, CDR1 is SGHVS, CDR2 FQNEAQ. V shed 4 bases and J shed 9 bases, with 10 bases lying between them.

This sequence joins TRBV5-1 and TRBJ1-2; TRBD1 aligns across 8 bases. In germline, CDR1 is SGHRS, CDR2 YFSETQ. J lost 8 bases, V lost 5 bases, and 11 bases had no gene match. This CDR3 is built from 14 residues. The CDR3 loop is CASRTGQGRGGYTF. In DNA form, the CDR3 reads TGCGCCAGCAGGACCGGACAGGGCCGAGGCGGCTACACCTTC. Supplemented by reference TRBV5-1 and TRBJ1-2, the full variable domain reads KAGVTQTPRYLIKTRGQQVTLSCSPISGHRSVSWYQQTPGQGLQFLFEYFSETQRNKGNFPGRFSGRQFSNSRSEMNVSTLELGDSALYLCASRTGQGRGGYTFGSGTRLTVV.

Points on this clonotype: A much larger clonotype is one base distant, so this may be a read error. The CDR3 spells CASSLRLATDTQYF. For the CDR3, the DNA is TGCGCCAGCAGCTTGAGGCTAGCGACAGATACGCAGTATTTT. The chain couples TRBV5-1 to TRBJ2-3, with D perhaps matching TRBD2 (6 bases). CDR1 and CDR2 from the germline V gene are SGHRS and YFSETQ. V shed 1 base and J shed 3 bases, with 9 bases lying between them. The CDR3 has 14 residues.

This chain links TRBV19 with TRBJ2-3; tentative D call: TRBD2 (6 bases). The CDR3 sequence is 14 residues long. The V end was cut by 6 bases, the J end by 0 bases, with 10 bases between. Germline V gives CDR1 LNHDA, CDR2 SQIVND (reference sequence). The CDR3 loop is CASRRGLSTDTQYF. The CDR3 DNA follows: TGTGCCAGTAGGAGGGGACTCAGCACAGATACGCAGTATTTT.

This clonotype came up many times. The gene calls are TRBV7-9 and TRBJ1-4, with a tentative D call TRBD1 (5 bases). Per germline, CDR1 SEHNR and CDR2 FQNEAQ (reference sequence). Trimming took off 1 base at V and 4 bases at J, with 10 bases between the two ends. CDR3 length: 15 residues. CDR3 in amino acids: CASSLGRQLNEKLFF. The CDR3 nucleotides read TGTGCCAGCAGCTTAGGTCGACAGCTTAATGAAAAACTGTTTTTT.

There are a few counts of this clonotype. The chain recombines TRBV6-5 with TRBJ1-1, with D possibly being TRBD1 (6 bases). The CDR3 runs to 14 residues. The V end lost 6 bases, the J end lost 11 bases, and 22 bases lay between the germline ends. CDR1 and CDR2 from the germline V gene are MNHEY and SVGAGI. The CDR3 sequence: CASSSGTRALGAFF. CDR3 nucleotide sequence: TGTGCCAGCAGCTCCGGGACACGCGCCTTGGGGGCTTTCTTT.

This clonotype was counted many times. V and J are TRBV6-6 and TRBJ1-2; tentatively, D is TRBD1 (5 bases). This CDR3 has 11 residues. Trimming took 10 bases from V and 8 from J, leaving 14 bases between them. Germline CDR1 is MNHNY and CDR2 is SVGAGI (reference sequence). The CDR3 loop reads CANRQGSGYTF. The CDR3 DNA reads TGTGCCAACAGGCAGGGTTCAGGCTACACCTTC.

This clonotype was counted ten times or more. The chain is built from TRBV11-2 and TRBJ2-2; TRBD1 agrees at 7 bases. The CDR3 contains 15 residues. With 5 bases clipped from V and 2 bases from J, the junction kept 5 bases outside the gene matches. CDR1 SGHAT and CDR2 FQNNGV come from the germline V gene. CDR3 amino acids: CASSPTGHNTGELFF. For the CDR3, the DNA is TGTGCCAGCAGCCCGACAGGGCATAACACCGGGGAGCTGTTTTTT.

J is TRBJ2-1 and V is TRBV5-4, with 7 bases lining up with TRBD1. Per germline, CDR1 SGHNT and CDR2 YYREEE (reference sequence). The CDR3 totals 15 residues. J was trimmed by 6 bases and V by 0 bases; bases with no gene match: 6. CDR3 loop: CASSLGRQGGNEQFF. In DNA, the CDR3 is TGTGCCAGCAGCTTGGGGCGACAGGGTGGCAATGAGCAGTTCTTC.

This clonotype was recorded at least ten times. This sequence joins TRBV5-1 and TRBJ2-5; tentative D call: TRBD1 (5 bases). V was cut by 2 bases and J by 7 bases, with 12 bases left in between. Germline CDR1 reads SGHRS; CDR2 reads YFSETQ. The CDR3 is 13 amino acids. The CDR3 is CASSFWGEGTQYF. The CDR3 coding sequence is TGCGCCAGCAGCTTTTGGGGCGAAGGGACCCAGTACTTC.

The chain combines TRBV7-9 with TRBJ1-4; the D is unclear. The germline V gene has CDR1 SEHNR and CDR2 FQNEAQ (reference sequence). V was trimmed by 2 bases and J by 3 bases, leaving 4 bases between them. The CDR3 is 13 residues long. Here the CDR3 reads CASSLTSNEKLFF. DNA for the CDR3: TGTGCCAGCAGCTTAACCTCTAATGAAAAACTGTTTTTT.

This clonotype has a count of ten or more. This chain connects TRBV5-1 to TRBJ2-5; the D is unclear. Germline loops: CDR1 SGHRS, CDR2 YFSETQ. The germline V and J ends were trimmed by 3 bases and 5 bases, with 11 bases remaining between them. The CDR3 is 13 amino acids. The CDR3 spells CASSSSLSETQYF. The CDR3 region has the DNA TGCGCCAGCAGCTCGTCCCTTAGTGAGACCCAGTACTTC.